The clone carrying this T cell receptor beta chain occurred many times. This sample stems from a study of CD8 T cells in ankylosing spondylitis. Via MiXCR, TCRdb re-called the 5' RACE reads, giving one row per CDR3 protein. The data show fewer than 350,000 distinct CDR3 sequences, under 14% seen once. Trimming took 3 bases from V and 0 from J; bases not matched to a gene: 2. The CDR3 is 15 residues long. Germline V gives CDR1 DFQATT, CDR2 SNEGSKA (reference sequence). This sequence was found in a female donor with ankylosing spondylitis or in good health (not recorded which). The rearrangement links TRBV20-1 to TRBJ1-6; 7 bases agree with TRBD1. The sequencing input was blood, either unsorted or a sorted T cell fraction (not recorded which). Here the CDR3 DNA reads TGCAGTGCTAGTACAGGGGTCTCCTATAATTCACCCCTCCACTTT. This encodes CSASTGVSYNSPLHF.